This is a list of T cell receptor beta chains from one sample in a study of PD-1 blockade in classical Hodgkin lymphoma. Here immunoSEQ multiplex PCR was the method, and the copy in TCRdb shows in-frame clones only, minus some. The data contain 20,000 to 25,000 clones, about 82% of them singletons. The sample was peripheral blood mononuclear cells (PBMCs), taken before the second cycle of nivolumab. These receptor sequences come from a human donor with classical Hodgkin lymphoma. Both conserved end residues are trimmed from each CDR3. Some rows have no size entry. The others give once, few or many, or a class for an expanded clone.

V,size,J,CDR3
TRBV11-1,.,TRBJ1-6,ASSLVGVWNSPLH
TRBV2,few,TRBJ2-1,ASGTPSGLDEQF
TRBV28,.,TRBJ2-3,ASSTPSGGREY
TRBV11-2,.,TRBJ2-6,ASSFSGQGYSGANVLT
TRBV5-4,.,TRBJ1-6,ASSPGTGGISSPLH
TRBV7-2,.,TRBJ2-3,ASSLTIGTDTQY
TRBV4-1,.,TRBJ2-3,ASSLHLLDRGSDTQY
TRBV6-6,.,TRBJ1-2,ASRPRGWKNYGYT
TRBV4-2,.,TRBJ1-3,ASSQNTGLLGGLSSGNTIY
TRBV7-2,few,TRBJ1-5,ASSPLVDQPQH
TRBV28,once,TRBJ1-5,ASRPGQGLQPQH
TRBV10-1,.,TRBJ2-1,ASSESGRSAGEQF
TRBV5-1,.,TRBJ1-1,ASSQGTNTEAF
TRBV5-4,once,TRBJ2-7,ASSSADSYEQY
TRBV11-2,.,TRBJ2-1,ASLAGGREQF
TRBV19,once,TRBJ1-2,ASSIPDRGLYGYT
TRBV5-8,.,TRBJ2-2,ASSFGTVNTGELF
TRBV18,.,TRBJ2-7,ASSPQGGSYEQY
TRBV7-9,.,TRBJ1-5,ASSLTQGGRPQH
TRBV4-2,.,TRBJ1-1,ASSQETGGRTEAF
TRBV5-6,.,TRBJ1-1,ASSLRTGVMNTEAF
TRBV4-3,.,TRBJ2-7,ASSQGLAGGGLYEQY
TRBV7-8,.,TRBJ1-2,ASSPAGTGGSKIYGYT
TRBV25-1,.,TRBJ2-7,ASSEWSDLYEQY
TRBV5-6,.,TRBJ2-7,ASSPRLAGGYEQY
TRBV14,once,TRBJ2-5,ASSRAGTSGGTQY
TRBV9,.,TRBJ1-4,ASSAQGGTNEKLF
TRBV5-1,.,TRBJ1-5,ASSLDEGPQH
TRBV14,.,TRBJ2-1,ASSPRDRGYNEQF
TRBV7-2,.,TRBJ2-7,ASSRAGVEQY
TRBV7-2,few,TRBJ2-3,ASSLGVAGNTQY
TRBV7-9,once,TRBJ2-1,ASSLDSGGAQYNEQF
TRBV21-1,.,TRBJ2-1,ASSTGLAGVHHEQF
TRBV6-1,.,TRBJ1-2,ASSLITGAYGYT
TRBV7-9,once,TRBJ1-4,ASSSDTGTARV
TRBV27,.,TRBJ2-3,ASSLATSTDTQY
TRBV2,few,TRBJ2-1,ASSVDSYNEQF
TRBV19,few,TRBJ1-2,ASSIDGLNYGYT
TRBV19,.,TRBJ2-1,ASSIETGRNEQF
TRBV9,.,TRBJ2-6,ASSATTARANVLT
TRBV27,.,TRBJ2-1,ASSLWGLAGGPREQF
TRBV19,.,TRBJ1-5,ATELGQSQPQH
TRBV19,.,TRBJ2-5,ASSIAGVEETQY
TRBV7-4,.,TRBJ1-2,ASSLGRTGRLLNYGYT
TRBV2,.,TRBJ2-7,AIQGATGGPPYEQY
TRBV7-8,.,TRBJ2-2,ASSSADRPTGELF
TRBV6-1,once,TRBJ2-1,ASSEMANQPYNEQF
TRBV19,.,TRBJ1-5,ASSRRVGARREPQH
TRBV7-2,.,TRBJ2-2,ASFADRENTGELF
TRBV6-5,.,TRBJ2-1,ASSYSRRGDVNEQF
TRBV5-4,.,TRBJ2-5,ASSFTGSYQETQY
TRBV7-8,.,TRBJ2-7,ASSLAGGGASYEQY
TRBV6-1,.,TRBJ1-5,ASGPGGGNQPQH
TRBV6-6,once,TRBJ2-7,ASRTIAGLSYEQY
TRBV7-2,.,TRBJ1-1,ASRLASPTEAF
TRBV18,.,TRBJ2-7,ASSPGTAGSEQY
TRBV19,.,TRBJ2-5,ASSSPTSGFQETQY
TRBV19,.,TRBJ2-5,ASSTTGSGVSETQY
TRBV10-1,.,TRBJ1-5,ASSERHIVGPNQPQH